The TCR beta chain under discussion was sequenced for a study of T cells after yellow fever vaccination. General study results and limits: In post-booster samples, most primary-vaccination clones reappeared (about 95% CD4, 75% to 90% CD8). FACS-sorted repertoires might harbor abundant contaminating clonotypes from the bulk population.

V lost 6 bases, J lost 4 bases, and 19 bases lay in between. This CDR3 has 15 residues. This clonotype was observed many times. No antigen is known for it. TCRdb fed the 5' RACE reads into MiXCR, producing one record per CDR3 protein. The sample lists some 390,000 distinct CDR3 sequences; 6.2% were seen once. J is TRBJ2-7 and V is TRBV12-3 or TRBV12-4; D is perhaps TRBD1 (5 bases). The sequence derives from a man aged 25-45 years who received the YFV17D yellow fever vaccine. Sequencing used PBMCs, obtained 5 days after the yellow fever booster vaccination. The DNA for the CDR3 is TGTGCCAGCAGCCTCGCGGCCTCACCAGGGTACGAGCAGTACTTC. Its translation is CASSLAASPGYEQYF.